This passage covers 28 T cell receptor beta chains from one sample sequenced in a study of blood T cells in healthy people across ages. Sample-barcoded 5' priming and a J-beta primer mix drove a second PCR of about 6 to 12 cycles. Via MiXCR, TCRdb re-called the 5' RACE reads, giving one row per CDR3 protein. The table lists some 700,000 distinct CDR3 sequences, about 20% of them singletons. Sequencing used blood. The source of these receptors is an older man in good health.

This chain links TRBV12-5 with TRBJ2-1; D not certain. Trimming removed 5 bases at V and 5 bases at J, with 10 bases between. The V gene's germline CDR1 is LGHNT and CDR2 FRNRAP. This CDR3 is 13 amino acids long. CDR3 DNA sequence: TGTGCTAGTGGTATTGGACCTAACAATGAGCAGTTCTTC. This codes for CASGIGPNNEQFF. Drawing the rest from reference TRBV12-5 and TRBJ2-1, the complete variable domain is DARVTQTPRHKVTEMGQEVTMRCQPILGHNTVFWYRQTMMQGLELLAYFRNRAPLDDSGMPKDRFSAEMPDATLATLKIQPSEPRDSAVYFCASGIGPNNEQFFGPGTRLTVL.

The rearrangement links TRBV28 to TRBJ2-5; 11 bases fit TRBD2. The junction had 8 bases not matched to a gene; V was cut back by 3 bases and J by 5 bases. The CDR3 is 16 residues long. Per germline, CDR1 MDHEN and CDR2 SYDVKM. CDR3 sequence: CASSFLAGGVLETQYF. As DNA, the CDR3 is TGTGCCAGCAGTTTTCTAGCGGGGGGCGTTCTTGAGACCCAGTACTTC.

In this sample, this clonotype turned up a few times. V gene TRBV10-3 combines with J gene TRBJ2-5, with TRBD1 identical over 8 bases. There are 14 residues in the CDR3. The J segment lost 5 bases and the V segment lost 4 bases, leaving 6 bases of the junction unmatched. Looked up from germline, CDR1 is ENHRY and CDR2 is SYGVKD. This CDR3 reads CAISATGQAETQYF. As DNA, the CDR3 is TGTGCCATCAGTGCGACGGGACAGGCGGAGACCCAGTACTTC.

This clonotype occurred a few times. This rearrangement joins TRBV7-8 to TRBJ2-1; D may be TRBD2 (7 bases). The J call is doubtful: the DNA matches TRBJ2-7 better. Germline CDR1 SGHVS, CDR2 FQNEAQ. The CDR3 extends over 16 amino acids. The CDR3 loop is CASSLVMGGALDEQYF. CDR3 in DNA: TGTGCCAGCAGCTTAGTGATGGGGGGGGCTCTCGACGAGCAGTACTTC.

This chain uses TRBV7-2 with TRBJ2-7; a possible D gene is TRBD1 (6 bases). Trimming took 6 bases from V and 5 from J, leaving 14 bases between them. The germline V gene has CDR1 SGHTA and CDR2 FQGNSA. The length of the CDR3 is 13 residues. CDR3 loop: CASRLNRENEQYF. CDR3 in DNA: TGTGCCAGCAGACTCAACAGGGAAAACGAGCAGTACTTC.

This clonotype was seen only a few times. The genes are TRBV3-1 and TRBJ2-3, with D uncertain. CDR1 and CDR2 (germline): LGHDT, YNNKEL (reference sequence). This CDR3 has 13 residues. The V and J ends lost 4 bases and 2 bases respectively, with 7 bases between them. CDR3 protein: CASSRTPTDTQYF. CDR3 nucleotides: TGTGCCAGCAGCCGCACCCCCACAGATACGCAGTATTTT.

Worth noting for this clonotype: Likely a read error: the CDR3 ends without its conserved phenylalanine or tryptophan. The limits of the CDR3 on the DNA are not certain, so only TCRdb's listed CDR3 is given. This chain's CDR3 is CASSLRLAATDTQYS. The chain carries TRBV12-3 or TRBV12-4 and TRBJ2-3; the table's D call, TRBD2, has no DNA check behind it. The CDR3 is 15 amino acids in total, end residues counted.

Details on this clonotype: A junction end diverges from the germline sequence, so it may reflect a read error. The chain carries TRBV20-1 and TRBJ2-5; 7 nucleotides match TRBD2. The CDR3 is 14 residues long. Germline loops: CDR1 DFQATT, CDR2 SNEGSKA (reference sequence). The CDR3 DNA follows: TGCAGTACTCAAGTGGGGACTACGTACAATGAGCGGTTCTTC. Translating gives CSTQVGTTYNERFF.

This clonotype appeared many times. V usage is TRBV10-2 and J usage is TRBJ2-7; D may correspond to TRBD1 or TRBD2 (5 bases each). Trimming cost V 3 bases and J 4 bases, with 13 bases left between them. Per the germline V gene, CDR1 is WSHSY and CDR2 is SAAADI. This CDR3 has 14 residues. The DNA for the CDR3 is TGCGCCAGCAGTGAAGTGACGGGGCGGTACGAGCAGTACTTC. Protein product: CASSEVTGRYEQYF.

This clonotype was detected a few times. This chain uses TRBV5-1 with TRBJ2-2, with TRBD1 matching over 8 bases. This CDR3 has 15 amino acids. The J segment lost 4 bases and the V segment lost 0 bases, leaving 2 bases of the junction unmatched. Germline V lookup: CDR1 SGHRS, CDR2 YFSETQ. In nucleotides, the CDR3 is TGCGCCAGCAGCTTGGCCAGGGGGCCCACCGGGGAGCTGTTTTTT. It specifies CASSLARGPTGELFF.

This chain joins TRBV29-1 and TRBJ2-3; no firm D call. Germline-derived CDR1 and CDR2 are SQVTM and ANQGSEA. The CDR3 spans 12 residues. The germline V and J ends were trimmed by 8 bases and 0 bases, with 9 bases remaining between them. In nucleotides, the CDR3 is TGCAGCCTGTCTTGGAGCACAGATACGCAGTATTTT. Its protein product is CSLSWSTDTQYF.

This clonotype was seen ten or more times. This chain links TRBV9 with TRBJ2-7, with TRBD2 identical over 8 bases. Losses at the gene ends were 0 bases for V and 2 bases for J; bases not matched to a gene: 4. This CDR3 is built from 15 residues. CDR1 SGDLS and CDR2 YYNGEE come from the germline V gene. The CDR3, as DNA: TGTGCCAGCAGCGTAGGGCGCGGGGGGACCTACGAGCAGTACTTC. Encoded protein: CASSVGRGGTYEQYF.

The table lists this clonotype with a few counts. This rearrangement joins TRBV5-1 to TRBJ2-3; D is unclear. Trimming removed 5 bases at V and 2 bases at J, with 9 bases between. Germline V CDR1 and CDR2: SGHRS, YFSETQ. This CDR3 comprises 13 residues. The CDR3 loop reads CASRSSFTDTQYF. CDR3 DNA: TGCGCCAGCAGAAGCTCGTTCACAGATACGCAGTATTTT. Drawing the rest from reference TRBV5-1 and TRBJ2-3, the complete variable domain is KAGVTQTPRYLIKTRGQQVTLSCSPISGHRSVSWYQQTPGQGLQFLFEYFSETQRNKGNFPGRFSGRQFSNSRSEMNVSTLELGDSALYLCASRSSFTDTQYFGPGTRLTVL.

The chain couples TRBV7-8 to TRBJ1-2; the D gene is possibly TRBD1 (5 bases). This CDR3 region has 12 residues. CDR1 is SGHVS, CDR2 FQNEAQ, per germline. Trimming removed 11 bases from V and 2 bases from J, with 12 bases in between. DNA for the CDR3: TGTGCCGGTGGGGGGGGAAACTATGGCTACACCTTC. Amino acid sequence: CAGGGGNYGYTF.

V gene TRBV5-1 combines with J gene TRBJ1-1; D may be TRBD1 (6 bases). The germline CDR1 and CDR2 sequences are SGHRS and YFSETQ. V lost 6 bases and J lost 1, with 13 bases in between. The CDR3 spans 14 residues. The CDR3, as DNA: TGCGCCAGCACCACGGGGGGACAGAACACTGAAGCTTTCTTT. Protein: CASTTGGQNTEAFF. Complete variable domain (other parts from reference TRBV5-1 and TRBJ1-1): KAGVTQTPRYLIKTRGQQVTLSCSPISGHRSVSWYQQTPGQGLQFLFEYFSETQRNKGNFPGRFSGRQFSNSRSEMNVSTLELGDSALYLCASTTGGQNTEAFFGQGTRLTVV.

The CDR3, as DNA: TGTGCCAGCAGCTCCACAGGGGTAGCTGAAGCTTTCTTT. Its translation: CASSSTGVAEAFF. The gene calls are TRBV11-3 and TRBJ1-1, with 7 bases lining up with TRBD1. V shed 4 bases and J 6 bases; nucleotides not matched to a gene: 5. This CDR3 has 13 residues. Germline-derived CDR1 and CDR2 are SGHNT and YENEEA.

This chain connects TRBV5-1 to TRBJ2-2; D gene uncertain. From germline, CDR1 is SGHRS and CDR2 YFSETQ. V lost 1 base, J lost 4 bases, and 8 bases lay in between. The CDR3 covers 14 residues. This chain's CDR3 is CASSLTTVTGELFF. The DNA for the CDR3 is TGCGCCAGCAGCTTGACCACCGTCACCGGGGAGCTGTTTTTT.

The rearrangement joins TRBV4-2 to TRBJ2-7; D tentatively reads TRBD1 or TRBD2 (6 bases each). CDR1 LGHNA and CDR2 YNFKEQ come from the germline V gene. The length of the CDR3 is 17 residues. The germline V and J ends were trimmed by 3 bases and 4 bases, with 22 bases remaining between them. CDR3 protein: CASSHPTRQGTSYEQYF. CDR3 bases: TGTGCCAGCAGCCACCCCACGAGGCAGGGGACTTCTTACGAGCAGTACTTC.

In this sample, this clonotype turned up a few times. The CDR3, as DNA: TGTGCCAGCAGGAAGGACAGGTCGAACACTGAAGCTTTCTTT. Its translation: CASRKDRSNTEAFF. The V call is TRBV12-3 or TRBV12-4, the J call TRBJ1-1; 7 nucleotides align to TRBD1. The CDR3 loop spans 14 amino acids. With 6 bases clipped from V and 1 base from J, the junction kept 5 bases outside the gene matches.

CDR3 region: CASSARGAFQETQYF. The CDR3 DNA follows: TGTGCCAGCAGTGCTAGAGGGGCGTTCCAAGAGACCCAGTACTTC. The V call is TRBV28, the J call TRBJ2-5; D tentatively reads TRBD1 or TRBD2 (5 bases each). V gave up 5 bases and J gave up 1 base, with 14 bases separating them. The CDR3 contains 15 residues. Germline loops: CDR1 MDHEN, CDR2 SYDVKM.

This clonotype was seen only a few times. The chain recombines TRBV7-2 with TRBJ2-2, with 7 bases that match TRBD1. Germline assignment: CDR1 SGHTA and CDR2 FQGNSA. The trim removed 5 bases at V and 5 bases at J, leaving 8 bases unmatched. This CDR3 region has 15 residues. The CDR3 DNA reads TGTGCCAGCAGCCGACAGGGTATATGGACCGGGGAGCTGTTTTTT. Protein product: CASSRQGIWTGELFF.

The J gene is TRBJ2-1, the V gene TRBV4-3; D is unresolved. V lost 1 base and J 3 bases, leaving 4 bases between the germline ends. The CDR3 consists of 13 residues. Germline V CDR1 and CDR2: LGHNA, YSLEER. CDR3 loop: CASSQALYNEQFF. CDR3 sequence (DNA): TGCGCCAGCAGCCAAGCTCTCTACAATGAGCAGTTCTTC.

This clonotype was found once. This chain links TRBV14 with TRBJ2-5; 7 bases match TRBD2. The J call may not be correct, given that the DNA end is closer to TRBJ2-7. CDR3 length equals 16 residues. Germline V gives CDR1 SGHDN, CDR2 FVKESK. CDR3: CASSPRMEGGKYEQYF. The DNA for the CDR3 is TGTGCCAGCAGCCCAAGAATGGAGGGAGGGAAATACGAGCAGTACTTC.

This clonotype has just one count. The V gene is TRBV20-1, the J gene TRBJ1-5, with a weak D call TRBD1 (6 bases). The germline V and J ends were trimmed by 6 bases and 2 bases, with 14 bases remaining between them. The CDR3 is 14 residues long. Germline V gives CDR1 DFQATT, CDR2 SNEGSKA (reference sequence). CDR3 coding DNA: TGCAGTGCCAAACAGGGAAGTGGCAATCAGCCCCAGCATTTT. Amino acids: CSAKQGSGNQPQHF.

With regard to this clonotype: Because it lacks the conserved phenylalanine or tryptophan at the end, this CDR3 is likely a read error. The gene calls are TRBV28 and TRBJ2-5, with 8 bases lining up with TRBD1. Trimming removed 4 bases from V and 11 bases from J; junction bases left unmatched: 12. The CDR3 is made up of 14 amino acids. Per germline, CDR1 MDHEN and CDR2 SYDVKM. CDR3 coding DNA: TGTGCCAGCAGTTCTCCCCTGACAGGGGTTGAGCAGTACGTC. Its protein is CASSSPLTGVEQYV.

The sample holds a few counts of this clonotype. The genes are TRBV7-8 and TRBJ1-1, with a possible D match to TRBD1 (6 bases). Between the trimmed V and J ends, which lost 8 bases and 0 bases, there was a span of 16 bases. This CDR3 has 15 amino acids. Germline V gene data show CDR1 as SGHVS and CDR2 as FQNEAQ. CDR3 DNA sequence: TGTGCCAGCGTCCCAAACAGGGCCTTGAACACTGAAGCTTTCTTT. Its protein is CASVPNRALNTEAFF.

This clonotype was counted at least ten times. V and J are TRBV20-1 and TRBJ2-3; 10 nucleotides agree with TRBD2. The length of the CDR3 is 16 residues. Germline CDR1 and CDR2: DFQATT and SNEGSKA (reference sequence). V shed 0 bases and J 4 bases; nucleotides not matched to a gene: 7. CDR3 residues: CSARDRVAGGSDTQYF. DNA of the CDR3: TGCAGTGCTAGAGATCGAGTAGCGGGGGGCTCAGATACGCAGTATTTT.

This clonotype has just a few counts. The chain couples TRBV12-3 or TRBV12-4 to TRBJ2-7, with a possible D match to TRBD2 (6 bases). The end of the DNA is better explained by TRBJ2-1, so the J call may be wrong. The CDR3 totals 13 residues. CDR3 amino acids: CASSKGGNYEQFF. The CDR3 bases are TGTGCCAGCAGCAAAGGCGGGAACTATGAGCAGTTCTTC.